What follows describes a single T cell receptor (beta chain). The antigen is undetermined. Treatment here: roughly ten-day PBMC culture with coronavirus spike peptide pools or control peptides (ViraFEST assay). This specimen belongs to a study of vaccination and CD4 T cells after COVID-19. Study context: Taking of post-vaccine samples occurred a median approximately 76 days after dose two (range 14 to 241). Overlapping spike pools from SARS-CoV-2 and HCoV-NL63, HCoV-OC43 and HCoV-229E served as culture stimuli.

CDR3 length equals 15 residues. The germline V gene encodes CDR1 DFQATT and CDR2 SNEGSKA (reference sequence). Trimming removed 4 bases at V and 1 base at J, with 14 bases between. With the Oncomine TCR Beta short-read assay, DNA from cultured CD4+ T cells was sequenced. One entry per CDR3 protein, called by TCRdb with MiXCR from the PCR reads. The profile covers over 7,500 distinct CDR3 sequences, with 60% appearing a single time and approximately 30% taken by the ten largest. The sample comprised CD4+ T cells from blood, cultured in vitro. The chain combines TRBV20-1 with TRBJ1-5, with D maybe TRBD1 (5 bases). This sequence originates from a human donor who had recovered from COVID-19. DNA for the CDR3: TGCAGTGCTACCCCTGGGGGGGGAAGCAATCAGCCCCAGCATTTT. This encodes CSATPGGGSNQPQHF.